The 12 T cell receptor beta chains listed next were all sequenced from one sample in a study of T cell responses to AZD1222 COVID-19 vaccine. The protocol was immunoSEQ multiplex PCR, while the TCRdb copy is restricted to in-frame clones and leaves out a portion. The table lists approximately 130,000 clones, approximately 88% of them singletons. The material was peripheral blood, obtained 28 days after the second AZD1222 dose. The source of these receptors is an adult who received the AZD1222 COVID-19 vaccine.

The CDR3 region is CASSPRDTIYEQYF. The CDR3, as DNA: TGTGCCAGCAGTCCCCGGGATACAATCTACGAGCAGTACTTC. This chain joins TRBV6-5 and TRBJ2-7, with D possibly TRBD2 on 5 matching bases. Germline assignment: CDR1 MNHEY and CDR2 SVGAGI. The CDR3 has 14 amino acids. V was shortened by 5 bases and J by 3 bases, with 14 bases between the two germline ends.

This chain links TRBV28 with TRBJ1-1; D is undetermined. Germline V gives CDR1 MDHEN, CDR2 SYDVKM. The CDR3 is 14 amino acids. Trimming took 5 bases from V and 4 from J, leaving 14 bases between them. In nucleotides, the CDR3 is TGTGCCAGCAGTCTCGGGATCCGAGTCACTGAAGCTTTCTTT. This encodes CASSLGIRVTEAFF. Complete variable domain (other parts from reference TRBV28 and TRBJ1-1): DVKVTQSSRYLVKRTGEKVFLECVQDMDHENMFWYRQDPGLGLRLIYFSYDVKMKEKGDIPEGYSVSREKKERFSLILESASTNQTSMYLCASSLGIRVTEAFFGQGTRLTVV.

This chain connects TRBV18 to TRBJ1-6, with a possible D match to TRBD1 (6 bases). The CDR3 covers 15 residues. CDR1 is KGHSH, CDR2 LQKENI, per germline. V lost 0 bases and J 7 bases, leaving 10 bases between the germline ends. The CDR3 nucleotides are TGTGCCAGCTCACCACCGAGACAGGACAATTCACCCCTCCACTTT. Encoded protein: CASSPPRQDNSPLHF.

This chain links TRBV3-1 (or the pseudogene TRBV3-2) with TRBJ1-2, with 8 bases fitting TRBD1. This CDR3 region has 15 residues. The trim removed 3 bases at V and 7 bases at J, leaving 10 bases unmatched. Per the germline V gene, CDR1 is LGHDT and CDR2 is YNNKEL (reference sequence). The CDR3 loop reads CASSQNRGSMSGYTF. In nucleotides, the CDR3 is TGTGCCAGCAGCCAGAACAGGGGGAGTATGTCTGGCTACACCTTC.

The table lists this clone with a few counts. CDR3 DNA: TGTGCCAGCAGCCGGGATGGCGGAGCGGGGGAGCAGTTCTTC. It specifies CASSRDGGAGEQFF. The V gene is TRBV7-2, the J gene TRBJ2-1; 7 bases align to TRBD2. The CDR3 runs to 14 residues. In germline, CDR1 is SGHTA, CDR2 FQGNSA. The V and J ends lost 5 bases and 10 bases, in that order; junction bases with no gene match: 11.

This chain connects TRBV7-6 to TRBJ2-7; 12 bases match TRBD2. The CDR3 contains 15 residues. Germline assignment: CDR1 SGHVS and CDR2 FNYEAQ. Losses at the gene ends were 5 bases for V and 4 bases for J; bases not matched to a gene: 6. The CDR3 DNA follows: TGTGCCAGCAGCCGCGGACTAGCGGGACCTTACGAGCAGTACTTC. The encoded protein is CASSRGLAGPYEQYF. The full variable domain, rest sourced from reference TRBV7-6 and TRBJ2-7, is GAGVSQSPRYKVTKRGQDVALRCDPISGHVSLYWYRQALGQGPEFLTYFNYEAQQDKSGLPNDRFSAERPEGSISTLTIQRTEQRDSAMYRCASSRGLAGPYEQYFGPGTRLTVT.

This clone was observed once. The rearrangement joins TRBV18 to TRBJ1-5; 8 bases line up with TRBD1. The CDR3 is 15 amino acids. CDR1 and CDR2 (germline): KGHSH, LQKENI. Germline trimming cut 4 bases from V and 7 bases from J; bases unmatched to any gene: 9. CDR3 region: CASSLLDRAGQPQHF. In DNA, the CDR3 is TGTGCCAGCTCACTCTTGGACAGGGCGGGACAGCCCCAGCATTTT.

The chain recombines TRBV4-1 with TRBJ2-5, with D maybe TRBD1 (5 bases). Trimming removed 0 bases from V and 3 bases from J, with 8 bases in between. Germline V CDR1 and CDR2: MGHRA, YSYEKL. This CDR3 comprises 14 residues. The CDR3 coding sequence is TGCGCCAGCAGCCAAGAAGCCAGGGAAGAGACCCAGTACTTC. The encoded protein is CASSQEAREETQYF.

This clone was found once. Written as DNA, the CDR3 is TGTGCCAGCAGCCCCGGGACAGGGTTCGGGGAGCTGTTTTTT. Encoded protein: CASSPGTGFGELFF. The chain joins TRBV7-2 to TRBJ2-2; 9 bases line up with TRBD1. CDR3 length: 14 residues. Germline-derived CDR1 and CDR2 are SGHTA and FQGNSA. V dropped 5 bases and J dropped 7; count of bases not matched to a gene: 5.

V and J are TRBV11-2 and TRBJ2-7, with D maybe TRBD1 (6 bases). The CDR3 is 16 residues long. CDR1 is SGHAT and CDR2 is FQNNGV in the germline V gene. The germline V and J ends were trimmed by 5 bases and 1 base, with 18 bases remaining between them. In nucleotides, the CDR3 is TGTGCCAGCAGCCTAGGGGCAGGGGTTCCGTCCTACGAGCAGTACTTC. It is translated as CASSLGAGVPSYEQYF. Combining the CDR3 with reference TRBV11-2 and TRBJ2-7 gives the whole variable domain EAGVAQSPRYKIIEKRQSVAFWCNPISGHATLYWYQQILGQGPKLLIQFQNNGVVDDSQLPKDRFSAERLKGVDSTLKIQPAKLEDSAVYLCASSLGAGVPSYEQYFGPGTRLTVT.

CDR3 coding DNA: TGCGCCAGCAGTCAAAGGGGGGGGAAGGAGACCCAGTACTTC. Amino acid sequence: CASSQRGGKETQYF. V and J are TRBV23-1 and TRBJ2-5; maybe TRBD2 (7 bases). TRBV23-1 is sorted into the ORF group, with uncertain function. V was pared by 2 bases and J by 5 bases, with 12 bases between. CDR3 length: 14 residues.

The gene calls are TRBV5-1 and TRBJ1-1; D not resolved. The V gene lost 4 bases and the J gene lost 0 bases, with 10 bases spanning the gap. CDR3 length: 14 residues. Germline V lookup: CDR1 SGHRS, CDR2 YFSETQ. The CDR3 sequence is CASSARVLNTEAFF. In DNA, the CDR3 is TGCGCCAGCAGCGCCCGTGTATTGAACACTGAAGCTTTCTTT.